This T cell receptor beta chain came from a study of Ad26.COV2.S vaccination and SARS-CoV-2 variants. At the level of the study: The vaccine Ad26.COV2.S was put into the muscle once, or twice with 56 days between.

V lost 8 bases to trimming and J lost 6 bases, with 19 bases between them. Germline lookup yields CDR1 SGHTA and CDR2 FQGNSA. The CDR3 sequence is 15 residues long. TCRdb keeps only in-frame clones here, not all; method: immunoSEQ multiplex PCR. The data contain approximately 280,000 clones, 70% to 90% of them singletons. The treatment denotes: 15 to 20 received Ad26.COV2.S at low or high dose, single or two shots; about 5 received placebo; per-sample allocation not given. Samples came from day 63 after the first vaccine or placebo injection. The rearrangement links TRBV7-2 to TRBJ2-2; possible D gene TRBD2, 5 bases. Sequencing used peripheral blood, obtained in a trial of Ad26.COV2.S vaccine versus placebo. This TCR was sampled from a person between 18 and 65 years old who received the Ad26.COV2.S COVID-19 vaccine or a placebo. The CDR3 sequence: CASYYFSGSPGELFF. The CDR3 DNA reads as TGTGCCAGCTACTACTTTTCGGGATCCCCCGGGGAGCTGTTTTTT.